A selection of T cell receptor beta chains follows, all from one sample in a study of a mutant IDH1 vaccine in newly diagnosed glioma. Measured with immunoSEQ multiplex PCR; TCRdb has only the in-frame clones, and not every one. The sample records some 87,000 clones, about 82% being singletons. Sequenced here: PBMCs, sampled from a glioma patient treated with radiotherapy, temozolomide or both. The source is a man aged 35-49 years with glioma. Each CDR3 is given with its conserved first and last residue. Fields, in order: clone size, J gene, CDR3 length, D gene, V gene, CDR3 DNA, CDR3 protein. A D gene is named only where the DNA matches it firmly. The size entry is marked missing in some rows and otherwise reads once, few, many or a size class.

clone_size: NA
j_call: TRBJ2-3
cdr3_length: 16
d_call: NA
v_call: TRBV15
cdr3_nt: TGTGCCACCAGCAGAGATATAGGAGCGACGGGTGATACGCAGTATTTT
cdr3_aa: CATSRDIGATGDTQYF

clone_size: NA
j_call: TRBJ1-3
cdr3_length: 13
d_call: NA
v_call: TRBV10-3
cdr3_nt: TGTGCCACGGGTCTAAGCTCTGGAAACACCATATATTTT
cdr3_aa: CATGLSSGNTIYF

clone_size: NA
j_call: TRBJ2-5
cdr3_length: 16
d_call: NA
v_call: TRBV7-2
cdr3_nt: TGTGCCAGCAGCCAAATAGACCCCGAGGGGGTGAAGACCCAGTACTTC
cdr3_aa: CASSQIDPEGVKTQYF

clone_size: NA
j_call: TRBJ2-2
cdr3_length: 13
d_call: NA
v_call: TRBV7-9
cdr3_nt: TGTGCCAGCATCGAACAGGGTTCCGGGGAGCTGTTTTTT
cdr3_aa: CASIEQGSGELFF

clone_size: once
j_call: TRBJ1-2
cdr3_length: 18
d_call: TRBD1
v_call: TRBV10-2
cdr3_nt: TGCGCCAGCAGTGCTCAACAACCGGGACAGGGTCAGGTCTATGGCTACACCTTC
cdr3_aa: CASSAQQPGQGQVYGYTF

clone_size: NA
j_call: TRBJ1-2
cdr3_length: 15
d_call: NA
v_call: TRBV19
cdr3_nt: TGTGCCAGTAGTATACCTACCGGGGGCGTCTATGGCTACACCTTC
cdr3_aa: CASSIPTGGVYGYTF

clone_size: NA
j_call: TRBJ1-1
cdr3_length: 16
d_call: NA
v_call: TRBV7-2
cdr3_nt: TGTGCCAGCAGCCCGACAAGGGCAGGCTGGAACACTGAAGCTTTCTTT
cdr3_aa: CASSPTRAGWNTEAFF

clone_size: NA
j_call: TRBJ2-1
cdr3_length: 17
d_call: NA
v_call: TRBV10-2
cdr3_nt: TGCGCCAGCAGTGATCTCTCGGGGGGCCTCTCCTACAATGAGCAGTTCTTC
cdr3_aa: CASSDLSGGLSYNEQFF

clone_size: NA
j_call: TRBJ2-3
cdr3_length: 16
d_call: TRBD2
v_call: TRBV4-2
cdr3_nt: TGTGCCAGCAGCCCAGGGACTAACCTACGCACAGATACGCAGTATTTT
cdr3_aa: CASSPGTNLRTDTQYF

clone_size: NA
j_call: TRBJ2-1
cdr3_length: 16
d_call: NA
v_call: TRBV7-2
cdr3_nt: TGTGCCAGCAGCTTAGACCGGCGTAGCTCCTACAATGAGCAGTTCTTC
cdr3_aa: CASSLDRRSSYNEQFF

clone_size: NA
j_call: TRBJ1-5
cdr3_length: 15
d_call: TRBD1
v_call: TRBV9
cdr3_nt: TGTGCCAGCAGCGTAGATGGGACAGCCAAATGGCCCCAGCATTTT
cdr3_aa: CASSVDGTAKWPQHF

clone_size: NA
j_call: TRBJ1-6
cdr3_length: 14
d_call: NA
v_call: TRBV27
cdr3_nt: TGTGCCAGCAGTTTAAAGGCCAGCGATAAACCCCTCCACTTT
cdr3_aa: CASSLKASDKPLHF

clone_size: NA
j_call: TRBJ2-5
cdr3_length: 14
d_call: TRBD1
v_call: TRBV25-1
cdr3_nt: TGTGCCAGCAGTGAATTTGGGGACAGGGGTACCCAGTACTTC
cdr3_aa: CASSEFGDRGTQYF

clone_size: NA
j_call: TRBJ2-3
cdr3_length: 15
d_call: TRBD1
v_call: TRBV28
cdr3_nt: TGTGCCAGCAGTGAAACGGGACAGGTCACAGATACGCAGTATTTT
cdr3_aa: CASSETGQVTDTQYF

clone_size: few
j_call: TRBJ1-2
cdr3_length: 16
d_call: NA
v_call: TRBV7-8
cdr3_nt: TGTGCCAGCAGCTTAGGGGCGACTGGAGCTAACTATGGCTACACCTTC
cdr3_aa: CASSLGATGANYGYTF

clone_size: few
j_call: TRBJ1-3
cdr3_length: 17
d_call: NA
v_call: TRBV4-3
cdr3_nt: TGCGCCAGCAGCCAAGATTCGTTTGGTACGCCTGGAAACACCATATATTTT
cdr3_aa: CASSQDSFGTPGNTIYF

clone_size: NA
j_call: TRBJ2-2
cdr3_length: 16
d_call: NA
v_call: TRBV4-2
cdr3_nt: TGTGCCAGCAGCCAAGTAGGGGGGGCGAACACCGGGGAGCTGTTTTTT
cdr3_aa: CASSQVGGANTGELFF

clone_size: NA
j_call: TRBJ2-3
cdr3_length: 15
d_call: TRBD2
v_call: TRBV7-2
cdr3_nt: TGTGCCAGCAGCTCACTAGCGCAGTACACAGATACGCAGTATTTT
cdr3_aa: CASSSLAQYTDTQYF

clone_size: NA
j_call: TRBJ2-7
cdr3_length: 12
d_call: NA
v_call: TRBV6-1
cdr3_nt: TGTGCCAGCAGGGGCAGGGCTAGGGAGCAGTACTTC
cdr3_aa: CASRGRAREQYF

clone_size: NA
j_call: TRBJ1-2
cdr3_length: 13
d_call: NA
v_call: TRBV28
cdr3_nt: TGTGCCACTTCAACAGGACTCGGGATTGGCTACACCTTC
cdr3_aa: CATSTGLGIGYTF

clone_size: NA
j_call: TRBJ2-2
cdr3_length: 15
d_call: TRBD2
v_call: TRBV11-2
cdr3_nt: TGTGCCAGCAGCTTCGGTCTAGCGGGAGCCGGGGAGCTGTTTTTT
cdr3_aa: CASSFGLAGAGELFF

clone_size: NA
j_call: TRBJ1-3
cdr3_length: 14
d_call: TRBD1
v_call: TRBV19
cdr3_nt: TGTGCCACCAACAGGGGCCCCTCTGGAAACACCATATATTTT
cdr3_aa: CATNRGPSGNTIYF

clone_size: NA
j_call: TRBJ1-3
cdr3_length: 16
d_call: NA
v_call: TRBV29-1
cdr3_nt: TGCAGCGTGATGACCCCTCCGCAGGGGCAGGGAAACACCATATATTTT
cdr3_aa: CSVMTPPQGQGNTIYF

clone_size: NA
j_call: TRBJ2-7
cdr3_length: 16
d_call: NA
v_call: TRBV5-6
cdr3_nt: TGTGCCAGCAGCTTGGGAAGGGCGGGGCGATCCTACGAGCAGTACTTC
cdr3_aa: CASSLGRAGRSYEQYF

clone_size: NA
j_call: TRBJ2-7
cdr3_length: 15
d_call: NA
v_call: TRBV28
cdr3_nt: TGTGCCAGCAGTTTTTCGCTAGCGACCTCCTACGAGCAGTACTTC
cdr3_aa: CASSFSLATSYEQYF

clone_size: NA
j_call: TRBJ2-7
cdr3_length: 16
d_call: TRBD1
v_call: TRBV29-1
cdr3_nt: TGCAGCGTCCTTGACGGGGGACAGGGGTCAATCTACGAGCAGTACTTC
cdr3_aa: CSVLDGGQGSIYEQYF

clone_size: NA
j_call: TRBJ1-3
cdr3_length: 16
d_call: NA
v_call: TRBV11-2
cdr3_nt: TGTGCCAGCAGCACCCAACCTACAGGGTCAGGAAACACCATATATTTT
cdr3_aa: CASSTQPTGSGNTIYF

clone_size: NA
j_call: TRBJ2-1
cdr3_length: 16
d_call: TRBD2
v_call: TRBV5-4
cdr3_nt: TGTGCCAGCAGCCCGCCGGGGACTAGCGGTAGGAATGAGCAGTTCTTC
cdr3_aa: CASSPPGTSGRNEQFF

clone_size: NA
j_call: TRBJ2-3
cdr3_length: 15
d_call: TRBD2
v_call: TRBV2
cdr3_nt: TGTGCCAGCAGCCGACTAGCGTCCAGCACAGATACGCAGTATTTT
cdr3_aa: CASSRLASSTDTQYF

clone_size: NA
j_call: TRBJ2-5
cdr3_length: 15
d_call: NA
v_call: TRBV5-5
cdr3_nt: TGTGCCAGCAGCTTTAGGGTTGGCAGCCAAGAGACCCAGTACTTC
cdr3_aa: CASSFRVGSQETQYF

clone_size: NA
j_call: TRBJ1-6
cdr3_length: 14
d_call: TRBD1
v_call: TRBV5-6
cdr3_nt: TGTGCCAGCAGCTTGGAGACAGGGAATTCACCCCTCCACTTT
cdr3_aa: CASSLETGNSPLHF

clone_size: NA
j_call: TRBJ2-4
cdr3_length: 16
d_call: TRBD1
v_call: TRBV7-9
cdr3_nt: TGTGCCAGCAGCTTAGGGACAGGGGAAGCCAAAAACATTCAGTACTTC
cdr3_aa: CASSLGTGEAKNIQYF

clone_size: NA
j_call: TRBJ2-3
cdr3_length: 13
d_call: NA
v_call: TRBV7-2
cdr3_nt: TGTGCCAGCAGCCCCATTACCACAGATACGCAGTATTTT
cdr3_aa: CASSPITTDTQYF

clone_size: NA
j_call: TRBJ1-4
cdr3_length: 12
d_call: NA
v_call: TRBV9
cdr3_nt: TGTGCCAGCAGCGTGGAGGATGAAAAACTGTTTTTT
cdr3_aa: CASSVEDEKLFF

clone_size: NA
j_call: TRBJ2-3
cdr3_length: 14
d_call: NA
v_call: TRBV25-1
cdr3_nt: TGTGCCAGCAGTGACAGGGAGTACACAGATACGCAGTATTTT
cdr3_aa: CASSDREYTDTQYF